This passage covers 16 T cell receptor beta chains from one sample sequenced in a study of human T cells and chemical hapten exposure. MiXCR, run by TCRdb on the RACE reads, gives a single entry per CDR3 protein. The profile shows a few hundred thousand distinct CDR3 sequences, about 5.4% of them singletons. Documented time point: pre-sensitization, week 0. Treatment given: therapeutic diphenylcyclopropenone sensitization with weekly scalp DPC. Sequenced material: whole blood, taken in connection with sensitization to the hapten diphenylcyclopropenone (DPC). These receptors came from a woman aged 18-29 years with alopecia areata. Some clones in this sample may be carry-over from other donors' samples.

The V call is TRBV7-9, the J call TRBJ2-7; 8 positions agree with TRBD1. With 5 bases clipped from V and 2 bases from J, the junction kept 11 bases outside the gene matches. From germline, CDR1 is SEHNR and CDR2 FQNEAQ (reference sequence). This CDR3 spans 16 amino acids. CDR3 region: CASSLAGTGLTYEQYF. Written as DNA, the CDR3 is TGTGCCAGCAGCCTCGCCGGGACAGGACTTACCTACGAGCAGTACTTC.

The chain links TRBV23-1 to TRBJ1-6; TRBD1 matches 8 bases. TRBV23-1 is labeled an ORF, and its function is uncertain. Trimming removed 5 bases from V and 7 bases from J; junction bases left unmatched: 13. The CDR3 is 17 residues long. The DNA of the CDR3 is TGCGCCAGCAGTTCTCCCTCAGGGGGCGCGAGAAATTCACCCCTCCACTTT. The encoded protein is CASSSPSGGARNSPLHF.

Concerning this clonotype itself: A much more abundant neighbour one base away suggests this may be a read error. The genes are TRBV7-3 and TRBJ1-1; maybe TRBD1 (5 bases). The CDR3 totals 14 residues. Germline CDR1 reads SGHTA; CDR2 reads FQGTGA. CDR3 in amino acids: CASSPSGGITEALF. DNA for the CDR3: TGTGCCAGCAGCCCAAGCGGGGGAATCACTGAAGCTTTATTT.

This clonotype showed up many times. The chain combines TRBV6-5 with TRBJ1-2; D is unclear. Germline V gene lookup returns CDR1 MNHEY and CDR2 SVGAGI. The CDR3 is 13 amino acids. Trimming took off 2 bases at V and 4 bases at J, with 8 bases between the two ends. Written as DNA, the CDR3 is TGTGCCAGCAGTTACCCCGAAGGCTATGGCTACACCTTC. Translated: CASSYPEGYGYTF.

This clonotype appeared a few times. The chain carries TRBV27 and TRBJ2-3; no definite D call. In germline, CDR1 is MNHEY, CDR2 SMNVEV (reference sequence). The CDR3 has 13 amino acids. V lost 3 bases, J lost 4 bases, and 8 bases lay in between. CDR3 nucleotides: TGTGCCAGCAGTTTCTCCATCCCAGATACGCAGTATTTT. This codes for CASSFSIPDTQYF.

The V call is TRBV7-2, the J call TRBJ2-3; 11 nucleotides match TRBD2. Unmatched junction bases numbered 5, after V lost 1 base and J lost 5 bases. The CDR3 consists of 16 residues. The germline V gene has CDR1 SGHTA and CDR2 FQGNSA. In DNA, the CDR3 is TGTGCCAGCAGCTTAGTAGCGGGGGGGCCGATAGATACGCAGTATTTT. This sequence encodes CASSLVAGGPIDTQYF.

This clonotype was detected ten times or more. The chain is built from TRBV14 and TRBJ1-3; D call uncertain. Germline assignment: CDR1 SGHDN and CDR2 FVKESK. The CDR3 extends over 12 amino acids. Trimming shortened V by 2 bases and J by 4 bases, and 3 bases separated the two germline ends. The CDR3 nucleotides read TGTGCCAGCAGCCAACTGGGAAACACCATATATTTT. This translates into CASSQLGNTIYF. Full variable domain (missing parts from reference TRBV14 and TRBJ1-3): EAGVTQFPSHSVIEKGQTVTLRCDPISGHDNLYWYRRVMGKEIKFLLHFVKESKQDESGMPNNRFLAERTGGTYSTLKVQPAELEDSGVYFCASSQLGNTIYFGEGSWLTVV.

The CDR3 loop reads CASSLDLGQGTNGYTF. The CDR3 coding sequence is TGTGCCAGCAGCTTAGACCTAGGACAGGGGACGAATGGCTACACCTTC. The rearrangement links TRBV7-8 to TRBJ1-2, with 9 bases fitting TRBD1. V was pared by 1 base and J by 6 bases, with 9 bases of the junction left unmatched. CDR3 length: 16 residues. Germline-derived CDR1 and CDR2 are SGHVS and FQNEAQ.

This clonotype was seen only a few times. V is TRBV20-1 and J is TRBJ1-1; the D is unclear. Germline values: CDR1 DFQATT, CDR2 SNEGSKA (reference sequence). The CDR3 has 12 amino acids. The V end lost 6 bases, the J end lost 1 base, and 9 bases lay between the germline ends. The CDR3, as DNA: TGCAGTGCCCCCCGACAGAACACTGAAGCTTTCTTT. This gives the protein CSAPRQNTEAFF.

This clonotype has a count of ten or more. V is TRBV12-3 or TRBV12-4 and J is TRBJ2-1, with 8 nucleotides matching TRBD2. The J segment lost 6 bases and the V segment lost 5 bases, leaving 9 bases of the junction unmatched. The CDR3 totals 15 residues. In DNA, the CDR3 is TGTGCCAGCAGTCACGGGACTAGGCATCGCAATGAGCAGTTCTTC. It encodes CASSHGTRHRNEQFF.

The chain joins TRBV5-1 to TRBJ2-2; D call uncertain. The V gene's germline CDR1 is SGHRS and CDR2 YFSETQ. CDR3 size: 14 residues. Between the trimmed V and J ends, which lost 0 bases and 4 bases, there was a span of 7 bases. As DNA, the CDR3 is TGCGCCAGCAGCTTGGAGTCAGCCACCGGGGAGCTGTTTTTT. Its translation is CASSLESATGELFF.

This clonotype was counted ten times or more. The chain joins TRBV12-3 or TRBV12-4 to TRBJ2-1; D is perhaps TRBD1 or TRBD2 (5 bases each). This CDR3 has 15 amino acids. V was cut by 7 bases and J by 0 bases, with 13 bases left in between. The CDR3 nucleotides read TGTGCCAGCACCCCCTGGGGGAGCTCCTACAATGAGCAGTTCTTC. The encoded protein is CASTPWGSSYNEQFF.

This clonotype was seen ten or more times. This rearrangement joins TRBV20-1 to TRBJ1-6, with D perhaps TRBD1 (6 bases). CDR1 DFQATT and CDR2 SNEGSKA come from the germline V gene (reference sequence). There are 16 residues in the CDR3. Trimming stripped 3 bases from V and 1 base from J, with 13 bases between. For the CDR3, the DNA is TGCAGTGCTAGCCTACAGGGACTATCCTATAATTCACCCCTCCACTTT. It codes for CSASLQGLSYNSPLHF.

A word on this clonotype: Sequence at one end of the junction differs from germline and may be a read error. The chain joins TRBV25-1 to TRBJ1-2; maybe TRBD1 (5 bases). The CDR3 has 16 amino acids. Germline-derived CDR1 and CDR2 are MGHDK and SYGVNS. CDR3 protein: CASSEYIPGTVGDYPF. The DNA of the CDR3 is TGTGCCAGCAGTGAATATATCCCCGGGACGGTGGGCGACTACCCCTTC.

The rearrangement joins TRBV9 to TRBJ1-1, with D unresolved. V lost 7 bases, J lost 5 bases, and 18 bases lay in between. CDR1 is SGDLS, CDR2 YYNGEE, per germline. The length of the CDR3 is 14 residues. The CDR3: CASSYGDLETEAFF. CDR3 nucleotides: TGTGCCAGCTCCTACGGGGATTTAGAGACTGAAGCTTTCTTT.

The CDR3 sequence is CASSELGGNRRKLFF. The CDR3 DNA is TGTGCCAGCAGTGAACTGGGGGGGAATAGAAGAAAACTGTTTTTT. The chain recombines TRBV6-1 with TRBJ1-4, with D possibly TRBD1 on 5 matching bases. CDR1 is MNHNS, CDR2 SASEGT, per germline. V lost 2 bases, J lost 10 bases, and 17 bases lay in between. This CDR3 is built from 15 residues.